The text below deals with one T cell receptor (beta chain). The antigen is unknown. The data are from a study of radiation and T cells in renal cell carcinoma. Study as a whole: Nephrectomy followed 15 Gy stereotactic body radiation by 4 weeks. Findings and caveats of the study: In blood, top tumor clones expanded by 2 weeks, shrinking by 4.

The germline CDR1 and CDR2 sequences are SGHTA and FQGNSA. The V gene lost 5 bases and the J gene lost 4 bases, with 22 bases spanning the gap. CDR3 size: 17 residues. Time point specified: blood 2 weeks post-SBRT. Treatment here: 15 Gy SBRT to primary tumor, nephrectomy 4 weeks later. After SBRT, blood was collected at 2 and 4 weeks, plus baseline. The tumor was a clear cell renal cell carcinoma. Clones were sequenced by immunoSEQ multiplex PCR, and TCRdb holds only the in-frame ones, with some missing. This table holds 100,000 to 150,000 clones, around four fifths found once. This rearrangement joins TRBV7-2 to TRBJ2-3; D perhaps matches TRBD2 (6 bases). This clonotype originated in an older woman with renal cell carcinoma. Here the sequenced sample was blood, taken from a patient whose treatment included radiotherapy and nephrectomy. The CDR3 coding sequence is TGTGCCAGCAGCCAACTCACCGGGACTCGAAACGCAGATACGCAGTATTTT. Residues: CASSQLTGTRNADTQYF.